This TCR beta chain was documented in a study of regulatory T cells in long-lasting Graves disease. Time point described: newly diagnosed GD, antithyroid drugs for less than 3 months. Following extraction of RNA from PBMCs, that RNA was used to make the TCR library. Around 8.2 milliliters of peripheral blood were drawn into EDTA tubes. Arm-PCR of CDR3 regions and iRepertoire HTBI primers were the basis on which TCR beta libraries were built. Each CDR3 protein gets one entry after TCRdb re-called the multiplex PCR reads with MiXCR. The sample lists about 440,000 distinct CDR3 sequences; 15% to 20% were seen once. The sample holds many counts of this clonotype. In addition, the sample was reused for a study of T cells in Graves' hyperthyroidism and ophthalmopathy. That paper states: Hyperthyroidism had been newly diagnosed in patients aged 18 to 65, and its duration was under 2 months.

The sequencing used peripheral blood mononuclear cells (PBMCs), collected at new diagnosis, from a patient treated with antithyroid drugs. The source is a woman younger than 30 with Graves disease.

The CDR3 region is CASSLALAGAPEQYF. The DNA of the CDR3 is TGTGCCAGCAGCTTAGCCTTAGCGGGAGCTCCGGAGCAGTACTTC. The rearrangement joins TRBV7-2 to TRBJ2-7; 9 nucleotides match TRBD2. Losses at the gene ends were 0 bases for V and 7 bases for J; bases not matched to a gene: 7. This CDR3 region has 15 residues. The germline gives CDR1 SGHTA, CDR2 FQGNSA.